These T cell receptor beta chains were read from a single sample in a study of shared clonotypes between healthy human individuals. The protocol was immunoSEQ multiplex PCR, while the TCRdb copy is restricted to in-frame clones and leaves out a portion. The sample lists more than 2 million clones, approximately 94% occurring once. Sequencing was performed on naive CD8+ T cells sorted from blood. Receptors originate from a man between 18 and 35 years old in good health. CDR3s include the opening cysteine and the closing phenylalanine or tryptophan.

V gene: TRBV7-9
J gene: TRBJ2-3
CDR3 protein: CASSLLGSTDTQYF

V gene: TRBV7-6
J gene: TRBJ2-7
CDR3 protein: CASSLGSATYEQYF

V gene: TRBV9
J gene: TRBJ1-2
CDR3 protein: CASSVAPRGGRNYGYTF

V gene: TRBV5-4
J gene: TRBJ2-7
CDR3 protein: CASSDTGSRYEQYF

V gene: TRBV29-1
J gene: TRBJ2-7
CDR3 protein: CSVAREGYEQYF

V gene: TRBV25-1
J gene: TRBJ2-3
CDR3 protein: CASSPLGRQLSTDTQYF

V gene: TRBV4-1
J gene: TRBJ2-1
CDR3 protein: CASSQAHGVDEQFF

V gene: TRBV9
J gene: TRBJ2-1
CDR3 protein: CASSLGLAGGYEQFF

V gene: TRBV7-2
J gene: TRBJ2-1
CDR3 protein: CASSQRRNEQFF

V gene: TRBV27
J gene: TRBJ2-5
CDR3 protein: CASSPQYVRGQGETQYF

V gene: TRBV29-1
J gene: TRBJ2-2
CDR3 protein: CSVAPITGGPNTGELFF

V gene: TRBV7-3
J gene: TRBJ2-3
CDR3 protein: CASSLTGGGNTDTQYF

V gene: TRBV27
J gene: TRBJ1-2
CDR3 protein: CASSANPGFWDTF

V gene: TRBV9
J gene: TRBJ2-7
CDR3 protein: CASSAGGQGALNPQYF

V gene: TRBV2
J gene: TRBJ1-1
CDR3 protein: CASSERMARGQGDTEAFF

V gene: TRBV5-1
J gene: TRBJ2-2
CDR3 protein: CASSLYGADTGELFF

V gene: TRBV4-1
J gene: TRBJ2-5
CDR3 protein: CASSQRVSQETQYF

V gene: TRBV7-2
J gene: TRBJ2-3
CDR3 protein: CASSLGWSRAELSDTQYF

V gene: TRBV9
J gene: TRBJ1-1
CDR3 protein: CASSATGSMNTEAFF

V gene: TRBV30
J gene: TRBJ2-7
CDR3 protein: CAWSVLAYEQYF

V gene: TRBV7-8
J gene: TRBJ1-4
CDR3 protein: CASSFPGTVDEKLFF

V gene: TRBV7-2
J gene: TRBJ2-7
CDR3 protein: CASSLSSATYEQYF

V gene: TRBV27
J gene: TRBJ1-5
CDR3 protein: CASSSGFNQPQHF

V gene: TRBV4-3
J gene: TRBJ2-7
CDR3 protein: CASSQTNLAGGPYEQYF

V gene: TRBV19
J gene: TRBJ2-1
CDR3 protein: CASRQGWLTYNEQFF

V gene: TRBV18
J gene: TRBJ1-2
CDR3 protein: CASSLFPDYGYTF

V gene: TRBV7-9
J gene: TRBJ1-1
CDR3 protein: CASSSIGVGTEAFF

V gene: TRBV7-9
J gene: TRBJ2-7
CDR3 protein: CASSLATMGSTYEQYF

V gene: TRBV15
J gene: TRBJ2-7
CDR3 protein: CATSKQVSYEQYF

V gene: TRBV27
J gene: TRBJ2-2
CDR3 protein: CASRYGTGSNTGELFF

V gene: TRBV7-9
J gene: TRBJ2-7
CDR3 protein: CASSSPGQGSPYEQYF

V gene: TRBV5-6
J gene: TRBJ1-1
CDR3 protein: CASSPGMGTEAFF

V gene: TRBV5-1
J gene: TRBJ2-2
CDR3 protein: CASSPNDGGELFF

V gene: TRBV27
J gene: TRBJ2-7
CDR3 protein: CASSPEDIYEQYF

V gene: TRBV6-1
J gene: TRBJ1-1
CDR3 protein: CASIGGAEAFF

V gene: TRBV9
J gene: TRBJ2-7
CDR3 protein: CASSEEGAYEQYF

V gene: TRBV6-5
J gene: TRBJ2-7
CDR3 protein: CASQDLLGYEQYF

V gene: TRBV29-1
J gene: TRBJ1-3
CDR3 protein: CSADSDSGNTIYF

V gene: TRBV19
J gene: TRBJ1-6
CDR3 protein: CASSSAGADNSPLHF

V gene: TRBV7-9
J gene: TRBJ1-1
CDR3 protein: CASSLRQDEAFF

V gene: TRBV10-2
J gene: TRBJ2-7
CDR3 protein: CASSEGTSGRFSYEQYF

V gene: TRBV5-6
J gene: TRBJ2-7
CDR3 protein: CASSLDPYSYEQYF

V gene: TRBV7-9
J gene: TRBJ2-1
CDR3 protein: CASSAPGTRGSNEQFF

V gene: TRBV6-1
J gene: TRBJ2-5
CDR3 protein: CASSGEVPGWWTQYF

V gene: TRBV11-2
J gene: TRBJ2-1
CDR3 protein: CASSLGHHEQFF

V gene: TRBV28
J gene: TRBJ2-2
CDR3 protein: CASSSPVILGDTGELFF

V gene: TRBV5-1
J gene: TRBJ2-5
CDR3 protein: CASREGPETQYF

V gene: TRBV7-3
J gene: TRBJ2-7
CDR3 protein: CASSLRGWPWLFRHTYEQYF